Each of the 32 T cell receptor beta chains below was sequenced from the same sample in a study of shared clonotypes between healthy human individuals (dated by TCRdb to the early 2020s). Receptor amplification or capture employed the immunoSEQ multiplex PCR assay. TCRdb re-hosts the immuneACCESS table, in-frame sequences only. Its copies lack some clones; in the studies checked, an unresolved V gene accounts for under half of them, and the cause for the rest is not known. The sample data list about 230,000 clones, and 65% of these were observed just once. Of the sample, around 10% falls within the top ten clones. The material sequenced was memory CD4+ T cells sorted from blood. In the paper's terms, the cell subset or site label means: CD45RA-negative fraction. The source of these receptors is a man aged 25-45 years in good health.

This sequence joins TRBV28 and TRBJ1-2, with 7 bases identical to TRBD1. Germline CDR1 reads MDHEN; CDR2 reads SYDVKM. Unmatched junction bases numbered 4, after V lost 7 bases and J lost 8 bases. The CDR3 extends over 11 amino acids. This chain's CDR3 is CASIGGQGYTF. CDR3 sequence (DNA): TGTGCCAGCATCGGGGGACAGGGCTACACCTTC.

This sequence joins TRBV15 and TRBJ1-1; perhaps TRBD1 as D (5 bases). This CDR3 spans 14 amino acids. Trimming removed 1 base at V and 4 bases at J, with 10 bases between. The germline V gene encodes CDR1 LNHNV and CDR2 YYDKDF (reference sequence). CDR3 residues: CATSRGRQITEAFF. CDR3 coding DNA: TGTGCCACCAGCAGAGGACGACAGATCACTGAAGCTTTCTTT.

The chain has TRBV6-6 and TRBJ1-2, with D unresolved. Trimming shortened V by 5 bases and J by 5 bases, and 18 bases separated the two germline ends. CDR3 length: 15 residues. Germline CDR1 MNHNY, CDR2 SVGAGI (reference sequence). The CDR3 bases are TGTGCCAGCAGTACGGCGAAGATCGAAATTTATGGCTACACCTTC. Translation gives CASSTAKIEIYGYTF.

V gene TRBV25-1 combines with J gene TRBJ2-3, with 7 bases fitting TRBD2. The CDR3 spans 15 residues. V was clipped by 5 bases and J by 7 bases; unmatched bases: 12. From germline, CDR1 is MGHDK and CDR2 SYGVNS. The CDR3 coding sequence is TGTGCCAGCAGTCCCCAAGGGACTACCCTCAATACGCAGTATTTT. It is translated as CASSPQGTTLNTQYF. The variable domain in full, with the rest retrieved from reference TRBV25-1 and TRBJ2-3, is EADIYQTPRYLVIGTGKKITLECSQTMGHDKMYWYQQDPGMELHLIHYSYGVNSTEKGDLSSESTVSRIRTEHFPLTLESARPSHTSQYLCASSPQGTTLNTQYFGPGTRLTVL.

The rearrangement joins TRBV5-1 to TRBJ1-3, with no clear D. V was trimmed by 4 bases and J by 0 bases, leaving 14 bases between them. The CDR3 loop spans 16 amino acids. CDR1 is SGHRS and CDR2 is YFSETQ in the germline V gene. The CDR3 bases are TGCGCCAGCAGCCCGACGGCAACCTCCTCTGGAAACACCATATATTTT. This gives the protein CASSPTATSSGNTIYF. The whole variable domain, remainder taken from reference TRBV5-1 and TRBJ1-3, is KAGVTQTPRYLIKTRGQQVTLSCSPISGHRSVSWYQQTPGQGLQFLFEYFSETQRNKGNFPGRFSGRQFSNSRSEMNVSTLELGDSALYLCASSPTATSSGNTIYFGEGSWLTVV.

Concerning this clone: Because the CDR3's place on the DNA is in doubt, the DNA is left out and the CDR3 is given as listed by TCRdb. The chain links TRBV5-1 to TRBJ2-7; the table's TRBD1 call for D was not verified on the DNA. Counting both end residues, the CDR3 totals 15 amino acids. Germline lookup yields CDR1 SGHRS and CDR2 YFSETQ. The CDR3 sequence is CASSFGPGVGSEQYF.

The rearrangement links TRBV18 to TRBJ1-1; 10 bases line up with TRBD1. This CDR3 contains 16 residues. CDR1 KGHSH and CDR2 LQKENI come from the germline V gene. V was pared by 2 bases and J by 6 bases, with 9 bases of the junction left unmatched. The CDR3 DNA is TGTGCCAGCTCACCAAGACAGGGGGCTAATGGAGCTGAAGCTTTCTTT. This gives the protein CASSPRQGANGAEAFF.

The chain has TRBV6-4 and TRBJ2-1; no reliable D call. Germline V gene data show CDR1 as MRHNA and CDR2 as SNTAGT. Trimming took 3 bases from V and 2 from J, leaving 5 bases between them. CDR3 length: 13 residues. CDR3 residues: CASSESPYNEQFF. The CDR3 coding sequence is TGTGCCAGCAGTGAATCCCCCTACAATGAGCAGTTCTTC.

The rearrangement joins TRBV19 to TRBJ2-3; 7 positions match TRBD1. Germline CDR1 is LNHDA and CDR2 is SQIVND (reference sequence). J gave up 4 bases and V 6 bases, and 4 bases lay outside the gene matches. The CDR3 is 13 amino acids. Here the CDR3 DNA reads TGTGCCAGTAGGACAGGGATGGCAGATACGCAGTATTTT. Encoded protein: CASRTGMADTQYF.

There are a few counts of this clone. The chain links TRBV18 to TRBJ1-2; D ambiguous. CDR3 length: 13 amino acids. Trimming pared 3 bases from V and 5 bases from J, leaving 10 bases between. CDR1 and CDR2 from the germline V gene are KGHSH and LQKENI. CDR3: CASSPVPDYGYTF. In DNA form, the CDR3 reads TGTGCCAGCTCACCGGTACCAGATTATGGCTACACCTTC.

J is TRBJ1-4 and V is TRBV5-8; possibly TRBD1 for D (6 bases). Deletions cut 4 bases from V and 4 bases from J, with 11 bases between. The CDR3 is made up of 14 amino acids. Germline V gene data show CDR1 as SGHTS and CDR2 as YDEGEE. CDR3 region: CASSGRTVNEKLFF. The CDR3 nucleotides read TGTGCCAGCAGCGGACGGACAGTTAATGAAAAACTGTTTTTT.

V and J are TRBV30 and TRBJ2-7; D is ambiguous. The V and J ends lost 5 bases and 6 bases respectively, with 20 bases between them. This CDR3 has 14 residues. Germline assignment: CDR1 GTSNPN and CDR2 SVGIG (reference sequence). In DNA, the CDR3 is TGTGCCTGGGCTGACTGGCAGGCCCGCTCCGAGCAGTACTTC. Translation gives CAWADWQARSEQYF.

The V gene is TRBV6-6, the J gene TRBJ2-7, with D tentatively TRBD1 (5 bases). V was clipped by 0 bases and J by 6 bases, with 9 bases between them. The CDR3 runs 13 residues. In germline, CDR1 is MNHNY, CDR2 SVGAGI (reference sequence). The CDR3 DNA sequence: TGTGCCAGCAGTTACTCTCCAGGGTCCGAGCAGTACTTC. Protein: CASSYSPGSEQYF.

This chain connects TRBV5-4 to TRBJ2-1, with D uncertain. V shed 2 bases and J shed 4 bases, with 7 bases lying between them. CDR3 size: 13 residues. Germline CDR1 and CDR2: SGHNT and YYREEE (reference sequence). In DNA, the CDR3 is TGTGCCAGCAGCTTATTTGTTTACAATGAGCAGTTCTTC. Encoded protein: CASSLFVYNEQFF.

V is TRBV29-1 and J is TRBJ2-5; D unclear. This CDR3 is built from 12 residues. Trimming shortened V by 2 bases and J by 5 bases, and 9 bases separated the two germline ends. Germline V CDR1 and CDR2: SQVTM, ANQGSEA. The DNA for the CDR3 is TGCAGCGTTGAACACGGTGGGGAGACCCAGTACTTC. Translating it yields CSVEHGGETQYF.

The chain is built from TRBV6-9 and TRBJ2-7, with 12 nucleotides matching TRBD2. Trimming removed 5 bases from V and 0 bases from J; junction bases left unmatched: 2. The CDR3 is made up of 15 amino acids. The germline V gene has CDR1 MNHGY and CDR2 SVAAGI. In DNA form, the CDR3 reads TGTGCCAGCAGTGGACTAGCGGGGATCTCCTACGAGCAGTACTTC. Its translation is CASSGLAGISYEQYF.

The V and J genes are TRBV7-4 and TRBJ2-7, with D possibly being TRBD1 (5 bases). CDR1 is SGHVT and CDR2 is SQSDAQ in the germline V gene. This CDR3 is built from 17 residues. V dropped 2 bases and J dropped 0 bases, with 17 bases sitting between them. CDR3 DNA sequence: TGTGCCAGCAGCTTATCCCTTACAGGCCGTAGCTCCTACGAGCAGTACTTC. It specifies CASSLSLTGRSSYEQYF.

The V call is TRBV29-1, the J call TRBJ1-1, with D tentatively TRBD1 (5 bases). The CDR3 totals 13 residues. V was clipped by 5 bases and J by 0 bases, with 10 bases between them. CDR1 SQVTM and CDR2 ANQGSEA come from the germline V gene. In DNA, the CDR3 is TGCAGCGTTTCGACAGACATGAACACTGAAGCTTTCTTT. Its protein is CSVSTDMNTEAFF. The entire variable domain, with the rest obtained from reference TRBV29-1 and TRBJ1-1, is as follows: SAVISQKPSRDICQRGTSLTIQCQVDSQVTMMFWYRQQPGQSLTLIATANQGSEATYESGFVIDKFPISRPNLTFSTLTVSNMSPEDSSIYLCSVSTDMNTEAFFGQGTRLTVV.

This clone has a handful of counts. The gene calls are TRBV5-8 and TRBJ2-2, with D unresolved. Trimming cost V 0 bases and J 1 base, with 7 bases left between them. Germline CDR1 is SGHTS and CDR2 is YDEGEE. The CDR3 runs 15 residues. CDR3 bases: TGTGCCAGCAGCTTGGGCCCAGGGAACACCGGGGAGCTGTTTTTT. This codes for CASSLGPGNTGELFF.

In the case of this clone: This could be a read error, since a much larger clone is one nucleotide away. The rearrangement uses TRBV7-9 and TRBJ2-1; 8 nucleotides align to TRBD2. The J segment lost 2 bases and the V segment lost 1 base, leaving 4 bases of the junction unmatched. CDR1 is SEHNR, CDR2 FQNEAQ, per germline (reference sequence). The length of the CDR3 is 16 residues. The CDR3 bases are TGTGCCAGCAGCTTAGTGGGCGGGAGGACCTACAATGAGCAGTTCTTC. Its translation: CASSLVGGRTYNEQFF.

This clone is a singleton in its sample. The chain recombines TRBV27 with TRBJ2-7, with TRBD2 matching over 11 bases. Germline V lookup: CDR1 MNHEY, CDR2 SMNVEV (reference sequence). The CDR3 contains 15 residues. The J segment lost 7 bases and the V segment lost 5 bases, leaving 10 bases of the junction unmatched. This CDR3 reads CASSQLAGGPREQYF. The DNA for the CDR3 is TGTGCCAGCAGTCAATTAGCGGGAGGGCCCAGGGAGCAGTACTTC.

CDR3 nucleotide sequence: TGTGCCAGCAGTTTATATAGGGAGGGTAGCACTGAAGCTTTCTTT. This encodes CASSLYREGSTEAFF. J is TRBJ1-1 and V is TRBV27, with D uncertain. V lost 1 base and J lost 4, with 13 bases in between. Germline V gene sequence: CDR1 MNHEY, CDR2 SMNVEV (reference sequence). This CDR3 has 15 amino acids.

V usage is TRBV2 and J usage is TRBJ2-5; D may correspond to TRBD1 or TRBD2 (5 bases each). The CDR3 has 13 amino acids. V was pared by 3 bases and J by 5 bases, with 10 bases between. Germline assignment: CDR1 SNHLY and CDR2 FYNNEI. CDR3 sequence: CASSESGTETQYF. The CDR3 DNA sequence: TGTGCCAGCAGTGAGTCAGGGACGGAGACCCAGTACTTC.

In this sample, this clone turned up a few times. This rearrangement joins TRBV2 to TRBJ1-5; D perhaps matches TRBD1 (6 bases). The CDR3 is made up of 15 amino acids. With 8 bases removed from V and 1 base from J, the gap between germline ends came to 15 bases. Per the germline V gene, CDR1 is SNHLY and CDR2 is FYNNEI. The CDR3 DNA reads as TGTGCCAGCTGCCCCCGGGGGGCAAGCAATCAGCCCCAGCATTTT. Amino acid sequence: CASCPRGASNQPQHF.

In its sample, this clone was seen many times. The chain has TRBV14 and TRBJ2-7; D unresolved. Germline V gives CDR1 SGHDN, CDR2 FVKESK. V lost 4 bases and J lost 4, with 8 bases in between. This CDR3 is built from 12 residues. The CDR3 coding sequence is TGTGCCAGCAGCCCCCGGACGTACGAGCAGTACTTC. As protein: CASSPRTYEQYF.

This chain links TRBV6-1 with TRBJ2-7; 8 positions match TRBD1. With V trimmed by 8 bases and J by 4 bases, 13 bases remained unmatched. This CDR3 region has 15 residues. Looked up from germline, CDR1 is MNHNS and CDR2 is SASEGT. The chain's CDR3 is CASGSVSGGFYEQYF. The CDR3 DNA is TGTGCCAGCGGTAGCGTTTCAGGGGGCTTTTACGAGCAGTACTTC.

The J gene is TRBJ2-2, the V gene TRBV6-5; D unclear. V was shortened by 3 bases and J by 6 bases, with 8 bases between the two germline ends. The CDR3 consists of 13 residues. Per the germline V gene, CDR1 is MNHEY and CDR2 is SVGAGI. The CDR3 region is CASSYWGAGELFF. CDR3 nucleotides: TGTGCCAGCAGTTATTGGGGTGCCGGGGAGCTGTTTTTT.

This rearrangement joins TRBV28 to TRBJ2-1; no firm D call. CDR3 length equals 16 residues. V shed 4 bases and J shed 4 bases, with 17 bases lying between them. Germline V gene lookup returns CDR1 MDHEN and CDR2 SYDVKM. The CDR3 reads CASSSVSSPNYNEQFF. The CDR3 region has the DNA TGTGCCAGCAGTTCGGTGAGCAGCCCTAATTACAATGAGCAGTTCTTC.

This chain links TRBV2 with TRBJ2-2; possible D gene TRBD1, 8 bases. V lost 6 bases, J lost 5 bases, and 16 bases lay in between. Germline V lookup: CDR1 SNHLY, CDR2 FYNNEI. The CDR3 loop spans 15 amino acids. CDR3 region: CASRRDRGGTGELFF. CDR3 in DNA: TGTGCCAGCAGAAGAGACAGGGGAGGGACCGGGGAGCTGTTTTTT.

Only a few counts were recorded for this clone. The V and J genes are TRBV5-8 and TRBJ2-2; TRBD1 or TRBD2 may be the D gene (6 bases each). There are 16 residues in the CDR3. Per the germline V gene, CDR1 is SGHTS and CDR2 is YDEGEE. Trimming stripped 3 bases from V and 4 bases from J, with 16 bases between. CDR3 amino acids: CASSSWRGAGTGELFF. CDR3 coding DNA: TGTGCCAGCAGCTCATGGAGGGGGGCCGGCACCGGGGAGCTGTTTTTT.

There are a few counts of this clone. This CDR3 is also generated by other DNA sequences in the sample. As DNA, the CDR3 is TGTGCCAGCTCACCCGGACAGACCTACGAGCAGTACTTC. Translation: CASSPGQTYEQYF. This chain links TRBV18 with TRBJ2-7; D might be TRBD1 (6 bases). The ends were cut back, 3 bases at V and 2 bases at J, with 8 bases in the middle. Germline CDR1 and CDR2: KGHSH and LQKENI. This CDR3 is built from 13 residues.

The chain is built from TRBV9 and TRBJ2-2; D is tentatively TRBD1 or TRBD2 (6 bases each). The germline V and J ends were trimmed by 0 bases and 7 bases, with 10 bases remaining between them. Per germline, CDR1 SGDLS and CDR2 YYNGEE. The CDR3 is 14 residues long. CDR3 nucleotides: TGTGCCAGCAGCGTAGGACTAGGGGGCGGGGAGCTGTTTTTT. Residues: CASSVGLGGGELFF.